Each of the 14 T cell receptor beta chains below was sequenced from the same sample in a study of Graves' ophthalmopathy and Graves' hyperthyroidism. CDR3 regions of TCR beta were amplified from RNA transcripts. After a first-round RT-PCR with HTBI primers, a second-round multiplex PCR was run. TCRdb re-called the multiplex PCR reads with MiXCR, one entry per CDR3 protein. The sample comprises around 470,000 distinct CDR3 sequences, around an eighth of which are singletons, and more than 8.5% rests with the top ten. The source material was blood. These receptors all stem from a woman aged 30 to 39 with Graves' ophthalmopathy.

This clonotype was counted at least ten times. The chain carries TRBV18 and TRBJ1-1; D might be TRBD1 (5 bases). The ends were cut back, 6 bases at V and 2 bases at J, with 10 bases in the middle. The CDR3 runs to 13 residues. Germline CDR1 and CDR2: KGHSH and LQKENI. For the CDR3, the DNA is TGTGCCAGCTCCCCAGGGCACAACACTGAAGCTTTCTTT. Amino acids: CASSPGHNTEAFF. Looking up the rest from reference TRBV18 and TRBJ1-1 gives the full variable domain: NAGVMQNPRHLVRRRGQEARLRCSPMKGHSHVYWYRQLPEEGLKFMVYLQKENIIDESGMPKERFSAEFPKEGPSILRIQQVVRGDSAAYFCASSPGHNTEAFFGQGTRLTVV.

Ten or more counts support this clonotype. The chain joins TRBV20-1 to TRBJ1-5; 8 bases are a match to TRBD1. Trimming at V came to 5 bases and at J to 4 bases, leaving 4 bases not matched to a gene. CDR3 length: 13 residues. The germline V gene has CDR1 DFQATT and CDR2 SNEGSKA (reference sequence). CDR3 region: CSAGTGRNQPQHF. CDR3 bases: TGCAGTGCTGGGACAGGCCGAAATCAGCCCCAGCATTTT.

This clonotype turned up a few times. Relative to the germline gene, one junction end is altered; a read error may explain this. V and J are TRBV3-1 and TRBJ1-2; D ambiguous. In germline, CDR1 is LGHDT, CDR2 YNNKEL (reference sequence). The CDR3 spans 11 residues. This CDR3 reads CAGSRNSGYTF. CDR3 coding DNA: TGTGCCGGCAGTCGGAACAGTGGCTACACCTTC. Full variable domain (missing parts from reference TRBV3-1 and TRBJ1-2): DTAVSQTPKYLVTQMGNDKSIKCEQNLGHDTMYWYKQDSKKFLKIMFSYNNKELIINETVPNRFSPKSPDKAHLNLHINSLELGDSAVYFCAGSRNSGYTFGSGTRLTVV.

This clonotype was observed a handful of times. This chain joins TRBV11-2 and TRBJ2-7; 7 nucleotides line up with TRBD2. The CDR3 has 14 residues. Germline V lookup: CDR1 SGHAT, CDR2 FQNNGV. V lost 4 bases to trimming and J lost 4 bases; unmatched junction nucleotides: 7. This CDR3 reads CASSSQTSAYEQYF. Here the CDR3 DNA reads TGTGCCAGCAGCTCTCAAACTAGCGCTTACGAGCAGTACTTC.

The chain uses TRBV12-3 or TRBV12-4 and TRBJ2-7; 10 nucleotides line up with TRBD2. The CDR3 runs to 14 residues. V shed 5 bases and J 7 bases; nucleotides not matched to a gene: 8. The CDR3 DNA reads as TGTGCCAGCAGTATGAGCGGGGGGGCAAAAGAGCAGTACGTC. This encodes CASSMSGGAKEQYV.

This clonotype came up many times. The chain is built from TRBV27 and TRBJ1-1; no clear D. The CDR3 runs to 15 residues. Trimming removed 1 base at V and 6 bases at J, with 15 bases between. The germline V gene has CDR1 MNHEY and CDR2 SMNVEV (reference sequence). This CDR3 is CASSLFPDFESEAFF. CDR3 DNA sequence: TGTGCCAGCAGTTTATTCCCGGACTTCGAATCTGAAGCTTTCTTT.

This clonotype has a count of ten or more. Written as DNA, the CDR3 is TGTGCCAGCCTCGGGACTAGCGCAACTTATGGCTACGAGCAGTACTTC. Protein product: CASLGTSATYGYEQYF. The genes are TRBV6-1 and TRBJ2-7, with TRBD2 matching 10 bases. Per germline, CDR1 MNHNS and CDR2 SASEGT. The CDR3 is 16 residues long. The ends lost 8 bases at V and 3 bases at J; junction bases unmatched: 13.

The chain couples TRBV5-1 to TRBJ1-1; tentatively, D is TRBD1 (6 bases). V lost 3 bases and J lost 11, with 17 bases in between. The CDR3 is 13 residues long. CDR1 and CDR2 (germline): SGHRS, YFSETQ. CDR3 sequence: CASSWNRESEAFF. For the CDR3, the DNA is TGCGCCAGCAGCTGGAACAGGGAATCGGAGGCTTTCTTT.

The chain has TRBV12-3 or TRBV12-4 and TRBJ2-7; D unresolved. V shed 3 bases and J shed 7 bases, with 16 bases lying between them. This CDR3 has 14 residues. As DNA, the CDR3 is TGTGCCAGCAGTTTCCGAGCTACCCGTAGAGAGCAGTACTTC. Its protein product is CASSFRATRREQYF.

This clonotype was detected many times. The chain recombines TRBV27 with TRBJ1-5; D possibly corresponds to TRBD1 (5 bases). The CDR3 has 14 amino acids. Trimming removed 2 bases from V and 6 bases from J, with 11 bases in between. CDR1 is MNHEY and CDR2 is SMNVEV in the germline V gene (reference sequence). The DNA of the CDR3 is TGTGCCAGCAGTTTACGGGCAGGGAGTCAGCCCCAGCATTTT. Translation: CASSLRAGSQPQHF.

This clonotype was observed at least ten times. The rearrangement links TRBV7-2 to TRBJ2-5, with TRBD2 matching 12 bases. Trimming removed 6 bases from V and 1 base from J; junction bases left unmatched: 6. CDR3 length: 16 amino acids. The germline V gene encodes CDR1 SGHTA and CDR2 FQGNSA. CDR3 amino acids: CASSILAGGPQETQYF. The CDR3 region has the DNA TGTGCCAGCAGTATACTAGCGGGGGGCCCCCAAGAGACCCAGTACTTC.

This clonotype came up many times. The chain joins TRBV28 to TRBJ2-6; TRBD2 aligns across 8 bases. Unmatched junction bases numbered 7, after V lost 5 bases and J lost 1 base. Germline values: CDR1 MDHEN, CDR2 SYDVKM. The CDR3 has 17 amino acids. CDR3 sequence (DNA): TGTGCCAGCAGTCCGGGAGGGGCTGGATCTGGGGCCAACGTCCTGACTTTC. Translation gives CASSPGGAGSGANVLTF.

On this clonotype: A single base separates this from a much larger clone, so it may be a read error. The genes are TRBV28 and TRBJ2-7, with a tentative D call TRBD1 (6 bases). This CDR3 is built from 14 residues. V lost 8 bases and J lost 0, with 14 bases in between. Germline CDR1 is MDHEN and CDR2 is SYDVKM. The CDR3 sequence: CASCSPGHSYEQYF. Here the CDR3 DNA reads TGTGCCAGCTGTTCACCGGGACACTCCTACGAGCAGTACTTC.

Details on this clonotype: One end of the junction fails to match germline, which may point to a read error. The rearrangement links TRBV11-2 to TRBJ2-4; no clear D gene. Germline V lookup: CDR1 SGHAT, CDR2 FQNNGV. This CDR3 is built from 13 residues. The CDR3 is CASSLDRKNIKYF. In DNA, the CDR3 is TGTGCCAGCAGCTTAGATCGGAAAAACATTAAGTACTTC. Based on the CDR3 plus reference TRBV11-2 and TRBJ2-4, the full variable domain is EAGVAQSPRYKIIEKRQSVAFWCNPISGHATLYWYQQILGQGPKLLIQFQNNGVVDDSQLPKDRFSAERLKGVDSTLKIQPAKLEDSAVYLCASSLDRKNIKYFGAGTRLSVL.